This T cell receptor beta chain appears in the sequencing data of a study of T-cell memory formation after mild COVID-19. TCRdb used MiXCR to reprocess the 5' RACE reads, holding one entry per CDR3 protein. The sample gives about 160,000 distinct CDR3 sequences, roughly 28% of which show up once; 9.5% to 15% is in the top ten. In this sample, this clonotype turned up once. The CDR3 covers 14 residues. V lost 5 bases and J 4 bases, leaving 15 bases between the germline ends. Germline CDR1 is DFQATT and CDR2 is SNEGSKA (reference sequence). J is TRBJ1-5 and V is TRBV20-1; D may be TRBD1 (5 bases). This TCR was recovered from an adult woman who had mild COVID-19 (a few samples of this study predate the infection). Cell type and time point are not known. Sequencing was done on a sample of PBMCs or a T cell subset sorted from them (not recorded which). CDR3 residues: CSAEPGWGNQPQHF. In nucleotides, the CDR3 is TGCAGTGCTGAGCCAGGGTGGGGGAATCAGCCCCAGCATTTT.